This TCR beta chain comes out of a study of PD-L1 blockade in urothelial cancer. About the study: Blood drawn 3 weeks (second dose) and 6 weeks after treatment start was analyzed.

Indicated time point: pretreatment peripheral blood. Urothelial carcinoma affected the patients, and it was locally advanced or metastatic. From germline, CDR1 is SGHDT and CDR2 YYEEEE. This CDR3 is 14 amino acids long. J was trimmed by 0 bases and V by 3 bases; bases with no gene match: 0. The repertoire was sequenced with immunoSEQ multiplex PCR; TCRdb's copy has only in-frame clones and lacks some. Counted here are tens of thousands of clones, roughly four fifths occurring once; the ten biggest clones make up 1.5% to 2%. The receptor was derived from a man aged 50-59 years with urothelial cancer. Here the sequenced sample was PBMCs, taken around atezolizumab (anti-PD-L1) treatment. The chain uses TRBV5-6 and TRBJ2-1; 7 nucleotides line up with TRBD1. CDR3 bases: TGTGCCAGCAGCTGGGACAGCTCCTACAATGAGCAGTTCTTC. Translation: CASSWDSSYNEQFF.